This TCR beta chain was identified in a study of blood T cell repertoires in COVID-19. Study background: Sources were T cells, B-cell-depleted T cells, or PBMCs; the material itself was cDNA or gDNA.

The germline V gene has CDR1 MRHNA and CDR2 SNTAGT. The CDR3 is made up of 14 amino acids. V was pared by 3 bases and J by 8 bases, with 16 bases between. Donors were grouped by their self-reported clinical history. The protocol was immunoSEQ multiplex PCR, while the TCRdb copy is restricted to in-frame clones and leaves out a portion. The sample yields 300,000 to 450,000 clones, 75% to 90% seen once. The sample consisted of PBMCs or T cells enriched from blood (not recorded which). The clonotype comes from a man younger than 35 who had recovered from COVID-19. The genes are TRBV6-4 and TRBJ1-2; D ambiguous. CDR3 coding DNA: TGTGCCAGCAGTGAATCAGGAAGGATAGAAGGCTACACCTTC. Amino acid sequence: CASSESGRIEGYTF.